Included here is one TCR beta chain sequence, with context. Its cognate antigen is unknown. This entry is derived from a study of T-cell reconstitution after alpha-beta-depleted transplantation in children. The study's findings and limits: Some patients' high day-60 TCRbeta diversity was attributed to recipient cells surviving conditioning. It was newly produced T cells that mostly accounted for T-cell counts and diversity one year after transplant.

The CDR3 has 14 amino acids. V dropped 4 bases and J dropped 1 base, with 13 bases sitting between them. The germline V gene encodes CDR1 GTSNPN and CDR2 SVGIG (reference sequence). Unique molecular identifiers tagged the TCRbeta library. TCRdb ran MiXCR on the PCR reads and lists one entry per CDR3 protein. The repertoire has 280,000 or so distinct CDR3 sequences, approximately 10% of them found once; the top ten carry 20% to 25%. This material consisted of peripheral blood, taken 180 days after TCRalphabeta/CD19-depleted stem cell transplant. This clonotype was sampled from a male patient aged 2 to 10 who had a stem cell transplant for chronic granulomatous disease, so the T cells may come from the graft donor. The chain combines TRBV30 with TRBJ2-5, with unresolved D. CDR3 sequence (DNA): TGTGCCTGGATGCGGAGAGCTGTCCAAGAGACCCAGTACTTC. Translating gives CAWMRRAVQETQYF.